This TCR beta chain came from a study of human T cells and chemical hapten exposure. TCRdb analysed the RACE reads with MiXCR anew, one entry per CDR3 protein. The table includes about 120,000 distinct CDR3 sequences, roughly an eighth detected once. The CDR3 has 14 amino acids. The V end was cut by 1 base, the J end by 7 bases, with 10 bases between. The time point: patch test 1, 2 weeks after DPC sensitization. Treatment given: therapeutic diphenylcyclopropenone sensitization with weekly scalp DPC. The chain links TRBV12-3 or TRBV12-4 to TRBJ1-4; D ambiguous. The sample consisted of whole blood, taken in connection with sensitization to the hapten diphenylcyclopropenone (DPC). The origin of this receptor is a man in his late teens or twenties with alopecia areata. Some clones in this sample may be carry-over from other donors' samples. The CDR3: CASSLDRLAEKLFF. The CDR3 DNA reads TGTGCCAGCAGTTTAGATCGGCTTGCTGAAAAACTGTTTTTT.